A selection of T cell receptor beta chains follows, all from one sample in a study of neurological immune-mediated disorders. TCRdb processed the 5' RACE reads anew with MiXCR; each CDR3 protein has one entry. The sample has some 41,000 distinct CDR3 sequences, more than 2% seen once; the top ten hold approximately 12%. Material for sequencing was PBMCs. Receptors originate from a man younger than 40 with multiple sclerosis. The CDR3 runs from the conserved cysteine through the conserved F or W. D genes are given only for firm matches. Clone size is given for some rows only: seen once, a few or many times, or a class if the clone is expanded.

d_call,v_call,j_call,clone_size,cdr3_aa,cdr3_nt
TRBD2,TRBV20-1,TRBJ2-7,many,CSAPLASGGRRLEQYF,TGCAGTGCTCCCCTTGCTAGCGGGGGCCGCAGGCTTGAGCAGTACTTC
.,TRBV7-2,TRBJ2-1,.,CASSFRPKYANEQFF,TGTGCCAGCAGCTTTCGTCCAAAATACGCCAATGAGCAGTTCTTC
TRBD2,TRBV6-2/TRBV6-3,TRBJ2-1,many,CASLRTSGRSGSYNEQFF,TGTGCCAGCCTTAGGACTAGCGGGAGGAGCGGCTCCTACAATGAGCAGTTCTTC
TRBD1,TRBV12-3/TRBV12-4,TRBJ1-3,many,CASSLTGGFGDTIYF,TGTGCCAGCAGTTTGACAGGGGGGTTCGGGGACACCATATATTTT
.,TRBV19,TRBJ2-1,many,CASNQGTYNEQFF,TGTGCCAGTAACCAGGGGACCTACAATGAGCAGTTCTTC
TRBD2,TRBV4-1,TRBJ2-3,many,CASSHSTSGGAADTQYF,TGCGCCAGCAGCCATAGCACTAGCGGGGGGGCGGCAGATACGCAGTATTTT
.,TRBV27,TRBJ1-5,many,CASSYRDTSNQPQHF,TGTGCCAGCAGCTACCGGGACACTAGCAATCAGCCCCAGCATTTT
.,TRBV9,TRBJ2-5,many,CASSRLGQETQYF,TGTGCCAGCAGTAGACTAGGCCAAGAGACCCAGTACTTC
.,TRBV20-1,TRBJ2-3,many,CSAGGGAGTDTQYF,TGCAGTGCTGGCGGGGGCGCGGGCACAGATACGCAGTATTTT
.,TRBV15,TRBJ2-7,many,CATSNDRVDEQYF,TGTGCCACCAGTAACGACCGAGTGGACGAGCAGTACTTC
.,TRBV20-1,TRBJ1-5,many,CSARDTGRSNQPQHF,TGCAGTGCTAGAGATACGGGACGGAGCAATCAGCCCCAGCATTTT
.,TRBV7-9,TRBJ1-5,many,CASSLGRGSNQPQHF,TGTGCCAGCAGCTTAGGTCGGGGGAGCAATCAGCCCCAGCATTTT
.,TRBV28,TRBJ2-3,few,CASSFLLGADTQYF,TGTGCCAGCAGTTTTTTGTTGGGTGCAGATACGCAGTATTTT
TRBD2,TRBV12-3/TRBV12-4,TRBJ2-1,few,CASRIVAGGVGKQFF,TGTGCCAGCCGTATAGTTGCGGGAGGGGTAGGGAAGCAGTTCTTC
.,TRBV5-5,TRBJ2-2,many,CASRTTGPNTGELFF,TGTGCCAGCAGAACTACAGGGCCGAACACCGGGGAGCTGTTTTTT
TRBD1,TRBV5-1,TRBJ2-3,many,CASSGKQGPASTDTQYF,TGCGCCAGCAGCGGGAAACAGGGGCCTGCTAGCACAGATACGCAGTATTTT
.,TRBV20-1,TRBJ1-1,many,CSASPFNTEAFF,TGCAGTGCTAGTCCCTTCAACACTGAAGCTTTCTTT
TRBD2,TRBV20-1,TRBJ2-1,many,CSALGTSNNEQFF,TGCAGTGCCCTCGGGACTAGCAACAATGAGCAGTTCTTC
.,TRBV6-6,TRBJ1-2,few,CASSLGGPTNYGYTF,TGTGCCAGCTCCCTGGGGGGGCCTACTAACTATGGCTACACCTTC
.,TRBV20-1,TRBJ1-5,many,CSATPGGDQPQHF,TGCAGTGCAACCCCTGGGGGGGATCAGCCCCAGCATTTT
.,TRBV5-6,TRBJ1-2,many,CASSLLELGYTF,TGTGCCAGCAGTTTATTGGAGCTAGGCTACACCTTC
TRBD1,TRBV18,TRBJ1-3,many,CASSPVKGTGPGNTIYF,TGTGCCAGCTCACCGGTGAAGGGGACAGGCCCTGGAAACACCATATATTTT
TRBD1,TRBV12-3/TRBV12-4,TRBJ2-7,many,CASSLGTGLHEQYF,TGTGCCAGCAGTTTAGGGACAGGGCTCCACGAGCAGTACTTC
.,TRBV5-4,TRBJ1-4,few,CASSLGTSEQNEKLFF,TGTGCCAGCAGCTTGGGGACCTCGGAGCAAAATGAAAAACTGTTTTTT
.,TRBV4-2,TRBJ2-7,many,CASSQESVGQTISYEQYF,TGTGCCAGCAGCCAAGAATCGGTCGGGCAGACCATCTCCTACGAGCAGTACTTC
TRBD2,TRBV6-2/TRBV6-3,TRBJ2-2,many,CAIQAGRRTGELFF,TGTGCCATCCAAGCGGGGAGGAGAACCGGGGAGCTGTTTTTT
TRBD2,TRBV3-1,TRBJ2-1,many,CASTSTSGRTLFF,TGTGCCAGCACCTCGACTAGCGGGAGAACCTTGTTCTTC
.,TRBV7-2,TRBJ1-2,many,CASSPLGNAGGYTF,TGTGCCAGCAGCCCCCTGGGCAACGCGGGTGGCTACACCTTC
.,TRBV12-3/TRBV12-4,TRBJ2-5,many,CASTYRETQYF,TGTGCCAGCACCTATCGGGAGACCCAGTACTTC
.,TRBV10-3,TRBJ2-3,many,CAIREAGQRTDTQYF,TGTGCCATCAGGGAAGCGGGCCAGCGCACAGATACGCAGTATTTT
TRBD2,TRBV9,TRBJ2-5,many,CASSPRLAGGETQYF,TGTGCCAGCAGCCCCAGACTAGCGGGAGGAGAGACCCAGTACTTC
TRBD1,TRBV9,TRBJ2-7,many,CASSEGFRGEQYF,TGTGCCAGCAGCGAGGGGTTCAGGGGGGAGCAGTACTTC
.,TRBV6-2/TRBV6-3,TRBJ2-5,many,CASSYTGAQETQYF,TGTGCCAGCAGTTACACCGGGGCCCAAGAGACCCAGTACTTC
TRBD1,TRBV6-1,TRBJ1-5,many,CASSGLTGLTSLTNQPQHF,TGTGCCAGCAGTGGGCTGACAGGGCTGACCTCCTTGACCAATCAGCCCCAGCATTTT
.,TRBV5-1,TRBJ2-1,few,CASSVRDEQFF,TGCGCCAGCAGCGTAAGGGATGAGCAGTTCTTC
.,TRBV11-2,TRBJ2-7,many,CASSLVRSKVDYEQYF,TGTGCCAGCAGCTTAGTGAGGTCCAAGGTTGACTACGAGCAGTACTTC
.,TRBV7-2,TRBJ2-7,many,CASSSNSGSEQYF,TGTGCCAGCAGCTCAAACTCCGGGAGCGAGCAGTACTTC
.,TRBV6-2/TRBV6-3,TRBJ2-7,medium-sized,CASSYARDGQDSYEQYF,TGTGCCAGCAGTTACGCCCGGGATGGCCAGGACTCCTACGAGCAGTACTTC
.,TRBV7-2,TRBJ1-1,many,CASSRQLNTEAFF,TGTGCCAGCAGCCGACAGCTGAACACTGAAGCTTTCTTT
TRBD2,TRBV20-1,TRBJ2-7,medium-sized,CSGTSGYEQYF,TGCAGTGGGACTAGCGGATACGAGCAGTACTTC
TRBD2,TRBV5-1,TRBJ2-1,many,CASSPKPTSGGQFNEQFF,TGCGCCAGCAGCCCCAAGCCGACTAGCGGGGGGCAGTTCAATGAGCAGTTCTTC
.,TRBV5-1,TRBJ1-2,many,CASSNEGGYYGYTF,TGCGCCAGCAGCAATGAGGGAGGATATTATGGCTACACCTTC
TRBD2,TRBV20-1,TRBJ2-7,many,CSAPSGGDLYEQYF,TGCAGTGCCCCTAGCGGGGGGGACCTCTACGAGCAGTACTTC
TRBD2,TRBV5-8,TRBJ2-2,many,CASSLGRASWTGELFF,TGTGCCAGCAGCCTCGGGAGGGCCTCGTGGACCGGGGAGCTGTTTTTT
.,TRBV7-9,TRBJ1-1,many,CASSLLDEAFF,TGTGCCAGCAGCTTATTGGATGAAGCTTTCTTT
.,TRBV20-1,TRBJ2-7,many,CSARVGSRGPNAYEQYF,TGCAGTGCTAGAGTGGGGTCCCGCGGGCCCAACGCCTACGAGCAGTACTTC
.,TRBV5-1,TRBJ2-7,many,CASRASYEQYF,TGCGCCAGCCGCGCTTCCTACGAGCAGTACTTC
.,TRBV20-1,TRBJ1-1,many,CSARVPGALTEAFF,TGCAGTGCTAGAGTGCCAGGGGCTCTCACTGAAGCTTTCTTT